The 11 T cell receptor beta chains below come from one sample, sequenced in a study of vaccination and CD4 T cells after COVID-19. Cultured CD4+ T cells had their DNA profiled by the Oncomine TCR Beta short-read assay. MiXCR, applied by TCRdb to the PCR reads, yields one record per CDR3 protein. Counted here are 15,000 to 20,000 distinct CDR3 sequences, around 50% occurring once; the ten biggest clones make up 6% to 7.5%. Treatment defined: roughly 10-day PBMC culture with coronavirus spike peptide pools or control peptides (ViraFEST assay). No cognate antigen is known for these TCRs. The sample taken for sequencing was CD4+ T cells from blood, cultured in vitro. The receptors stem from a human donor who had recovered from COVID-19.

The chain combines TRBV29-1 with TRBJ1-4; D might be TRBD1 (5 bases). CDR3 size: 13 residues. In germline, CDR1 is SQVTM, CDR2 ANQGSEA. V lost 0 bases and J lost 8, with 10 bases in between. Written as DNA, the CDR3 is TGCAGCGTTGAAGATCTGAAGGGGGAAAAACTGTTTTTT. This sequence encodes CSVEDLKGEKLFF.

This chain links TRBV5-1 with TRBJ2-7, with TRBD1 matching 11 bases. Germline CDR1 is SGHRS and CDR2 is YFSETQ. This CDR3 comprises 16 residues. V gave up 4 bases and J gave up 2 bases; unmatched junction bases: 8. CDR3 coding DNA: TGCGCCAGCAGCGCGGGGGGGACAGGGGGAGCCTACGAGCAGTACTTC. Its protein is CASSAGGTGGAYEQYF.

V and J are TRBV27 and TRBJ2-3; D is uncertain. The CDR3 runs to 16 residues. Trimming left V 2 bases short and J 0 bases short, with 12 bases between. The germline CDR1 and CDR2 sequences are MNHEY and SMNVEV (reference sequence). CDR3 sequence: CASSLHSTSSTDTQYF. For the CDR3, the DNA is TGTGCCAGCAGTTTACACAGCACATCTAGCACAGATACGCAGTATTTT.

The CDR3 here is CASSLFGDGELFF. CDR3 in DNA: TGTGCCAGCAGCTTATTTGGGGACGGGGAGCTGTTTTTT. V gene TRBV7-9 combines with J gene TRBJ2-2; unclear D gene. CDR3 length: 13 amino acids. Germline V gene data show CDR1 as SEHNR and CDR2 as FQNEAQ (reference sequence). V gave up 2 bases and J gave up 7 bases, with 8 bases separating them.

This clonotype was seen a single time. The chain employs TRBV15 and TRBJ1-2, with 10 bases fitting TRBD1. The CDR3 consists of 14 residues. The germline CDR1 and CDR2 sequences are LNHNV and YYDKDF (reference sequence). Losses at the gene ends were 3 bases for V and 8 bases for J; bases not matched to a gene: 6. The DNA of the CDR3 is TGTGCCACCAGCAGTCAGGGACAGGGGAGGGGCTACACCTTC. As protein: CATSSQGQGRGYTF.

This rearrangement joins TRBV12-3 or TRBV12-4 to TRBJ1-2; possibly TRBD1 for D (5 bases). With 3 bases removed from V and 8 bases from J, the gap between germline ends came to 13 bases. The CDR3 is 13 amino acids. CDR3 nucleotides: TGTGCCAGCAGTTTGGGACTCCCGACGGGCTACACCTTC. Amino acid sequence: CASSLGLPTGYTF.

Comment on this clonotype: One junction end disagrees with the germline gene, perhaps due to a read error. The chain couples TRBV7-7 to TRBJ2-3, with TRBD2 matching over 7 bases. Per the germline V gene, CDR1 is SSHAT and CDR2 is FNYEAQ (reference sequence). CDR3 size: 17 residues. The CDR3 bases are TGTGCTAGCAGCCGTTCTCGGGCGGGAGATGGCACAGATACGCAGTATTTT. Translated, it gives CASSRSRAGDGTDTQYF.

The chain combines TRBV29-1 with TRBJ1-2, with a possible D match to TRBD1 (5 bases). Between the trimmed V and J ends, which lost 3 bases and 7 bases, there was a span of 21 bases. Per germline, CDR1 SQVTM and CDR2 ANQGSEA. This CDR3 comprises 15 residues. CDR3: CSVDQGGGGGTGYTF. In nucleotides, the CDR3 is TGCAGCGTTGATCAGGGTGGGGGTGGTGGGACTGGCTACACCTTC.

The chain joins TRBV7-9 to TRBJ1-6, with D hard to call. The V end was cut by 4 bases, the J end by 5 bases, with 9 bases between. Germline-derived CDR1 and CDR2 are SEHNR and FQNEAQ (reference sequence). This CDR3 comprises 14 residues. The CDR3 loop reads CASSSPLDNSPLHF. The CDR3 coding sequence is TGTGCCAGCAGCTCTCCGCTTGATAATTCACCCCTCCACTTT.

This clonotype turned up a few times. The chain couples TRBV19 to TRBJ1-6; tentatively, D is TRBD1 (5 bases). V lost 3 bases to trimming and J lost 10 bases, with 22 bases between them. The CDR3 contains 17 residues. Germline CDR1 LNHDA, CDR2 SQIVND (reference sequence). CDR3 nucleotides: TGTGCCAGTAGTATCCTGATGGGTATAGGGGACGGATCACCCCTCCACTTT. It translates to CASSILMGIGDGSPLHF.

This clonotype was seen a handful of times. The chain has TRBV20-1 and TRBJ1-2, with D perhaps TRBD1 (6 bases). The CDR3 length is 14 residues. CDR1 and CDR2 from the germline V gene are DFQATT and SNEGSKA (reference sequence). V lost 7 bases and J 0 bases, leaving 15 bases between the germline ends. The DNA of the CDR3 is TGCAGTGTCGATGATAGGGGGACTAACTATGGCTACACCTTC. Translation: CSVDDRGTNYGYTF.